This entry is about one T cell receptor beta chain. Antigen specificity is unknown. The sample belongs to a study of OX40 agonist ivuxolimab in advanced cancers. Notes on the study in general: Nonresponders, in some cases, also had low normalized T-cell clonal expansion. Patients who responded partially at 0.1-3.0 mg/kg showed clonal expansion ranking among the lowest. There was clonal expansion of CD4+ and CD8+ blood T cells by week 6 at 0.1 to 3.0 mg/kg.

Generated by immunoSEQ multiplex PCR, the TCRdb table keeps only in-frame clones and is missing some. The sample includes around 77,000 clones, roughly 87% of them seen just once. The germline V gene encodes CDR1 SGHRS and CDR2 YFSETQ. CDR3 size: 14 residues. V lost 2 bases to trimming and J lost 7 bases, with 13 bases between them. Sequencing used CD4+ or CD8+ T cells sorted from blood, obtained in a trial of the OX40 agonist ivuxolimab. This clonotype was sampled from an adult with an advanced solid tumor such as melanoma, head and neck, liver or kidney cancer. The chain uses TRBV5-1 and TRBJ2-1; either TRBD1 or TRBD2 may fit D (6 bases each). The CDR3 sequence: CASSFVLGGNEQFF. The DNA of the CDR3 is TGCGCCAGCAGCTTTGTATTAGGGGGGAATGAGCAGTTCTTC.